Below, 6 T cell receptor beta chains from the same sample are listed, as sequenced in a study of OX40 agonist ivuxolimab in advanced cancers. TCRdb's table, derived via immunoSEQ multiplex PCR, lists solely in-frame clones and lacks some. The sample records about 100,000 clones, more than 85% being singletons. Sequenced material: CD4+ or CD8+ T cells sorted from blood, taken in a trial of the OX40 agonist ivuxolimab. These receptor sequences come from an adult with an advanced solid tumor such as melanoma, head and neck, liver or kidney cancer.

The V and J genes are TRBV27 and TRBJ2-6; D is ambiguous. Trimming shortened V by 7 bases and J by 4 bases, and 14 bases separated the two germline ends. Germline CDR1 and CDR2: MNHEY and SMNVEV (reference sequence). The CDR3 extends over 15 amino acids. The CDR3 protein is CASMSVRAGANVLTF. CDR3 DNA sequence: TGTGCCAGCATGAGTGTAAGGGCAGGGGCCAACGTCCTGACTTTC.

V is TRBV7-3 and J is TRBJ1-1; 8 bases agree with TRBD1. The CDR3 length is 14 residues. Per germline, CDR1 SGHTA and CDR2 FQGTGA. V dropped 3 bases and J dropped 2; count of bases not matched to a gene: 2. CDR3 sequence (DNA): TGTGCCAGCAGCTTCGGACAGGGAAACACTGAAGCTTTCTTT. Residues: CASSFGQGNTEAFF.

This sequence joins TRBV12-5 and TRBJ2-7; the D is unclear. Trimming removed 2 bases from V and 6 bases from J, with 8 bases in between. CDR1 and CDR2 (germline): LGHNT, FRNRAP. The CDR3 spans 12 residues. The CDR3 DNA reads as TGTGCTAGTGGTTTGAGTTCTGTCGAGCAGTACTTC. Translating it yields CASGLSSVEQYF.

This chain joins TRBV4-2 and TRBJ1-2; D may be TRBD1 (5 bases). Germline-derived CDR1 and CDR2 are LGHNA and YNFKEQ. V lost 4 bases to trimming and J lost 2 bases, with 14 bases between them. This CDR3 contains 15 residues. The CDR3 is CASSRDLGENYGYTF. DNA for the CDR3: TGTGCCAGCAGCCGAGACTTAGGGGAGAACTATGGCTACACCTTC.

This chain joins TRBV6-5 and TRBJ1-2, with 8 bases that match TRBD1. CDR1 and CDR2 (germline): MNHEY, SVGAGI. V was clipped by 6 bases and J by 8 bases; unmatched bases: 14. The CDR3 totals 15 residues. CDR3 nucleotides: TGTGCCAGCAGCCCAGACCGTGACAGGGGAGGGGGCTACACCTTC. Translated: CASSPDRDRGGGYTF.

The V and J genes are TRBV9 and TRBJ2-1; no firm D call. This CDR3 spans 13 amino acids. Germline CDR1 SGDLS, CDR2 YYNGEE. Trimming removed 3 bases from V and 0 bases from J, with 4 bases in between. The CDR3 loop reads CASSGSSYNEQFF. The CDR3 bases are TGTGCCAGCAGCGGGTCCTCCTACAATGAGCAGTTCTTC.